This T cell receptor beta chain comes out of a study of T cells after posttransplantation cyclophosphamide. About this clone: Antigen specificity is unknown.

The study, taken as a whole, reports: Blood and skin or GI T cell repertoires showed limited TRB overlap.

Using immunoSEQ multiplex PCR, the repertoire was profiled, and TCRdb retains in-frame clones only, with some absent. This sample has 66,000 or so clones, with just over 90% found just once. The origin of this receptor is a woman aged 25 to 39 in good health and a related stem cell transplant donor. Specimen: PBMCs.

CDR3 residues: CASSRGASGLGGETQYF. DNA of the CDR3: TGTGCCAGCAGCCGGGGAGCTAGCGGGCTGGGGGGAGAGACCCAGTACTTC. The J gene is TRBJ2-5, the V gene TRBV4-2, with TRBD2 matching over 8 bases. The CDR3 totals 17 residues. CDR1 is LGHNA, CDR2 YNFKEQ, per germline. V shed 4 bases, J shed 4 bases, and the junction held 14 bases outside the gene matches.